The sequence of this T cell receptor beta chain was determined in a study of early T cells in non-severe SARS-CoV-2 infection. Study-wide context: Chains were unpaired, as sequencing was done on bulk RNA from unsorted whole blood. Whole-study findings and limits: Database matching using VDJdb favored anti-spike CD8 responses, with private and CD4 specificities left missing.

There are many counts of this clonotype. Its antigen is currently unknown. Attachment of unique molecular identifiers was made to individual cDNA molecules. TCRdb reanalysed the 5' RACE reads using MiXCR and keeps one entry per CDR3 protein. The profile shows over 25,000 distinct CDR3 sequences, around 5% of them singletons. Trimming took 2 bases from V and 4 from J, leaving 8 bases between them. The CDR3 runs 13 residues. This sequence joins TRBV12-3 or TRBV12-4 and TRBJ1-2; D ambiguous. The sequenced sample consisted of whole blood. The clonotype comes from an adult who was a healthcare worker with PCR-confirmed SARS-CoV-2 infection or an uninfected control (not recorded which). The CDR3 coding sequence is TGTGCCAGCAGTTTAAGGGTTCTCTATGGCTACACCTTC. This encodes CASSLRVLYGYTF.